These 32 T cell receptor beta chains were sequenced from one sample in a study of neoadjuvant anti-PD-1 for oral cavity cancer. Time point indicated: after neoadjuvant nivolumab, at surgical resection. Only in-frame clones appear in the TCRdb table, and some are missing; sequencing was by immunoSEQ multiplex PCR. The table lists tens of thousands of clones, approximately 80% of them singletons. The sample here was PBMCs, taken after nivolumab (anti-PD-1) treatment. Receptors originate from a person aged 35 to 85 with oral cavity squamous cell carcinoma.

This chain links TRBV5-6 with TRBJ1-1; D unclear. Trimming shortened V by 0 bases and J by 6 bases, and 3 bases separated the two germline ends. The germline gives CDR1 SGHDT, CDR2 YYEEEE. The CDR3 is 11 amino acids. The CDR3, as DNA: TGTGCCAGCAGCTTGGAACCTGAAGCTTTCTTT. This gives the protein CASSLEPEAFF.

This rearrangement joins TRBV5-1 to TRBJ1-2; TRBD1 is a possible D gene (6 bases). Germline CDR1 is SGHRS and CDR2 is YFSETQ. The CDR3 contains 13 residues. V was pared by 2 bases and J by 11 bases, with 16 bases between. CDR3 residues: CASSLGGGERYTF. The CDR3 DNA is TGCGCCAGCAGCTTAGGTGGGGGCGAAAGGTACACCTTC.

V and J are TRBV19 and TRBJ1-1; 7 bases match TRBD1. In germline, CDR1 is LNHDA, CDR2 SQIVND (reference sequence). J lost 5 bases, V lost 1 base, and 7 bases had no gene match. The CDR3 is 15 amino acids. As DNA, the CDR3 is TGTGCCAGTAGTATAGCAAGGGGGCGCTTAACTGAAGCTTTCTTT. It is translated as CASSIARGRLTEAFF.

In this sample, this clone turned up once. The chain joins TRBV19 to TRBJ2-5, with D hard to call. CDR1 and CDR2 from the germline V gene are LNHDA and SQIVND (reference sequence). The CDR3 extends over 12 amino acids. Trimming removed 8 bases from V and 0 bases from J, with 7 bases in between. CDR3 sequence reads: CASGPHQETQYF. The CDR3 bases are TGTGCCAGTGGGCCGCACCAAGAGACCCAGTACTTC.

This chain joins TRBV18 and TRBJ2-3; 7 positions agree with TRBD2. The CDR3 is 14 amino acids. V was clipped by 5 bases and J by 6 bases; unmatched bases: 8. Germline V CDR1 and CDR2: KGHSH, LQKENI. CDR3 in DNA: TGTGCCAGCTCAACGGGACTATCCTGGGATACGCAGTATTTT. It yields the protein CASSTGLSWDTQYF.

The CDR3 sequence: CASNYDRVSTDTQYF. For the CDR3, the DNA is TGTGCCAGCAATTATGACAGGGTATCGACAGATACGCAGTATTTT. The chain links TRBV5-6 to TRBJ2-3; the match to TRBD1 covers 7 bases. There are 15 residues in the CDR3. Germline CDR1 and CDR2: SGHDT and YYEEEE. Trimming took 6 bases from V and 3 from J; bases not matched to a gene: 10.

This clone was recorded only once. The V call is TRBV11-2, the J call TRBJ2-7, with unresolved D. CDR1 and CDR2 (germline): SGHAT, FQNNGV. The V end was cut by 1 base, the J end by 2 bases, with 6 bases between. CDR3 length equals 13 residues. CDR3 nucleotides: TGTGCCAGCAGCTTAGTGGGAACCTACGAGCAGTACTTC. Its translation is CASSLVGTYEQYF. The variable domain in full, with the rest retrieved from reference TRBV11-2 and TRBJ2-7, is EAGVAQSPRYKIIEKRQSVAFWCNPISGHATLYWYQQILGQGPKLLIQFQNNGVVDDSQLPKDRFSAERLKGVDSTLKIQPAKLEDSAVYLCASSLVGTYEQYFGPGTRLTVT.

The gene calls are TRBV11-2 and TRBJ2-1; tentatively, D is TRBD2 (5 bases). Germline lookup yields CDR1 SGHAT and CDR2 FQNNGV. The V end lost 4 bases, the J end lost 7 bases, and 11 bases lay between the germline ends. The CDR3 runs to 13 residues. The CDR3 DNA sequence: TGTGCCAGCAGCTCAACTAGTGGGAATGAGCAGTTCTTC. Translation gives CASSSTSGNEQFF.

V is TRBV2 and J is TRBJ2-2; perhaps TRBD1 as D (6 bases). The CDR3 is 13 amino acids. Germline CDR1 SNHLY, CDR2 FYNNEI. V was cut by 8 bases and J by 4 bases, with 11 bases left in between. The CDR3 loop is CASERGGTGELFF. CDR3 DNA: TGTGCCAGCGAGCGAGGGGGCACCGGGGAGCTGTTTTTT.

This rearrangement joins TRBV29-1 to TRBJ2-2; 10 bases map to TRBD2. Trimming cost V 8 bases and J 6 bases; bases outside gene matches: 9. The CDR3 sequence is 14 residues long. Per germline, CDR1 SQVTM and CDR2 ANQGSEA. CDR3 nucleotides: TGCAGCTCCGGGACTAGCGACCTCCCCGGGGAGCTGTTTTTT. Protein: CSSGTSDLPGELFF.

The chain joins TRBV4-1 to TRBJ2-1, with D unclear. V was cut by 4 bases and J by 6 bases, with 16 bases left in between. Looked up from germline, CDR1 is MGHRA and CDR2 is YSYEKL. This CDR3 is 15 amino acids long. This chain's CDR3 is CASSPSPSNSNEQFF. The CDR3 DNA sequence: TGCGCCAGCAGCCCATCGCCTTCCAATTCCAATGAGCAGTTCTTC.

A few counts support this clone. The sample holds other DNA sequences that translate to the same CDR3. The V gene is TRBV10-2, the J gene TRBJ2-1; a weak D match, TRBD2 (6 bases). CDR3 length: 13 residues. The germline V gene encodes CDR1 WSHSY and CDR2 SAAADI. V was cut by 2 bases and J by 4 bases, with 6 bases left in between. CDR3 region: CASSEGGYNEQFF. The DNA of the CDR3 is TGCGCCAGCAGTGAGGGAGGGTACAATGAGCAGTTCTTC.

V and J are TRBV12-5 and TRBJ2-3; 7 positions agree with TRBD2. This CDR3 is 15 amino acids long. The germline CDR1 and CDR2 sequences are LGHNT and FRNRAP. V gave up 6 bases and J gave up 7 bases; unmatched junction bases: 13. CDR3 loop: CASGPKAGTRNTQYF. The CDR3 coding sequence is TGTGCTAGTGGCCCCAAAGCGGGGACGCGGAATACGCAGTATTTT. Filled out from reference TRBV12-5 and TRBJ2-3, the complete variable domain reads DARVTQTPRHKVTEMGQEVTMRCQPILGHNTVFWYRQTMMQGLELLAYFRNRAPLDDSGMPKDRFSAEMPDATLATLKIQPSEPRDSAVYFCASGPKAGTRNTQYFGPGTRLTVL.

This chain joins TRBV7-2 and TRBJ2-3, with 11 bases that match TRBD2. The CDR3 is made up of 16 amino acids. CDR1 and CDR2 from the germline V gene are SGHTA and FQGNSA. After removal of 5 bases from V and 5 bases from J, the junction contained 9 bases not matched to a gene. DNA of the CDR3: TGTGCCAGCAGCCCCTCCCTAGCGGGGGGAGGAGATACGCAGTATTTT. Amino acids: CASSPSLAGGGDTQYF.

This chain uses TRBV9 with TRBJ2-1; the D gene is possibly TRBD1 (6 bases). The CDR3 sequence is 14 residues long. Germline V gene data show CDR1 as SGDLS and CDR2 as YYNGEE. Trimming stripped 3 bases from V and 4 bases from J, with 11 bases between. The CDR3 sequence: CASSGGTLYNEQFF. The CDR3 DNA reads as TGTGCCAGCAGCGGGGGGACACTATACAATGAGCAGTTCTTC.

The CDR3 DNA sequence: TGCGCCAGCAGCTTGGGACCCACAGGGGTGAACACTGAAGCTTTCTTT. This encodes CASSLGPTGVNTEAFF. The V gene is TRBV5-1, the J gene TRBJ1-1; 7 nucleotides match TRBD1. V shed 0 bases, J shed 0 bases, and the junction held 5 bases outside the gene matches. Germline CDR1 and CDR2: SGHRS and YFSETQ. This CDR3 has 16 amino acids.

The rearrangement joins TRBV5-1 to TRBJ2-7; tentative D call: TRBD2 (7 bases). Trimming took off 0 bases at V and 3 bases at J, with 13 bases between the two ends. This CDR3 is built from 15 residues. Germline V gene sequence: CDR1 SGHRS, CDR2 YFSETQ. DNA for the CDR3: TGCGCCAGCAGCTTGGGGGGGCTAGCGGACTACGAGCAGTACTTC. Protein sequence: CASSLGGLADYEQYF.

There are a few counts of this clone. This chain connects TRBV6-1 to TRBJ1-1; the D gene is possibly TRBD1 (5 bases). Trimming shortened V by 3 bases and J by 10 bases, and 12 bases separated the two germline ends. The CDR3 totals 12 residues. CDR1 and CDR2 from the germline V gene are MNHNS and SASEGT. CDR3 in DNA: TGTGCCAGCAGTGACGGGGGTCTTAGAGCTTTCTTT. Its translation: CASSDGGLRAFF.

The chain employs TRBV11-3 and TRBJ2-1; 7 bases match TRBD1. CDR1 is SGHNT, CDR2 YENEEA, per germline. The CDR3 runs to 13 residues. V was clipped by 8 bases and J by 6 bases; unmatched bases: 7. In DNA form, the CDR3 reads TGTGCCAGCTCATGGGGACAGACCAATGAGCAGTTCTTC. Its protein is CASSWGQTNEQFF.

This chain uses TRBV7-8 with TRBJ2-2; D call uncertain. Germline V gene sequence: CDR1 SGHVS, CDR2 FQNEAQ. V was cut by 2 bases and J by 0 bases, with 10 bases left in between. The CDR3 is 16 residues long. The CDR3 here is CASSLRVSPNTGELFF. The CDR3 bases are TGTGCCAGCAGCTTAAGGGTTTCCCCGAACACCGGGGAGCTGTTTTTT.

The J gene is TRBJ1-1, the V gene TRBV6-5, with D tentatively TRBD1 (5 bases). The CDR3 totals 14 residues. Germline CDR1 is MNHEY and CDR2 is SVGAGI. The V gene lost 0 bases and the J gene lost 3 bases, with 8 bases spanning the gap. In nucleotides, the CDR3 is TGTGCCAGCAGTTACTCGGCGGGGGACACTGAAGCTTTCTTT. Translating gives CASSYSAGDTEAFF.

This clone was recorded once. The V gene is TRBV28, the J gene TRBJ2-5, with 13 nucleotides matching TRBD2. Germline trimming cut 5 bases from V and 6 bases from J; bases unmatched to any gene: 9. The V gene's germline CDR1 is MDHEN and CDR2 SYDVKM. The CDR3 totals 16 residues. The CDR3 sequence is CASSLATSGRQQTQYF. Written as DNA, the CDR3 is TGTGCCAGCAGTCTCGCGACTAGCGGGAGGCAACAGACCCAGTACTTC.

The rearrangement links TRBV14 to TRBJ1-6; weak D call: TRBD1 (5 bases). Between the trimmed V and J ends, which lost 0 bases and 2 bases, there was a span of 11 bases. CDR3 size: 17 residues. CDR1 is SGHDN, CDR2 FVKESK, per germline. The CDR3 bases are TGTGCCAGCAGCCAAGATCCTGGGGGACCCTATAATTCACCCCTCCACTTT. Amino acids: CASSQDPGGPYNSPLHF.

The CDR3 sequence is CAWQRSRSGNTIYF. The CDR3 region has the DNA TGTGCCTGGCAAAGGTCCAGGTCTGGAAACACCATATATTTT. The chain couples TRBV30 to TRBJ1-3; no clear D gene. The V gene's germline CDR1 is GTSNPN and CDR2 SVGIG (reference sequence). Deletions cut 5 bases from V and 1 base from J, with 12 bases between. This CDR3 spans 14 amino acids.

The chain is built from TRBV19 and TRBJ2-1; 7 nucleotides line up with TRBD2. Trimming at V came to 4 bases and at J to 0 bases, leaving 3 bases not matched to a gene. Germline loops: CDR1 LNHDA, CDR2 SQIVND (reference sequence). CDR3 length: 15 residues. The CDR3 protein is CASSKSGNSYNEQFF. The CDR3 DNA is TGTGCCAGTAGTAAGAGCGGGAACTCCTACAATGAGCAGTTCTTC.

This clone was detected once. CDR3 in amino acids: CASSIAADQPQHF. CDR3 bases: TGTGCCAGTAGTATAGCTGCAGATCAGCCCCAGCATTTT. The chain joins TRBV19 to TRBJ1-5; D gene uncertain. The CDR3 has 13 residues. Trimming cost V 1 base and J 5 bases, with 6 bases left between them. Germline CDR1 reads LNHDA; CDR2 reads SQIVND (reference sequence).

The chain is built from TRBV7-2 and TRBJ2-1, with TRBD2 matching 10 bases. Germline V gene lookup returns CDR1 SGHTA and CDR2 FQGNSA. V trimming: 1 base; J trimming: 7 bases; junction bases outside the gene matches: 13. The CDR3 sequence is 18 residues long. The CDR3 sequence is CASSLVLAGVDGLNEQFF. CDR3 coding DNA: TGTGCCAGCAGCTTAGTGCTAGCGGGAGTAGACGGATTAAATGAGCAGTTCTTC.

The chain recombines TRBV5-6 with TRBJ1-2, with D unresolved. Looked up from germline, CDR1 is SGHDT and CDR2 is YYEEEE. The CDR3 runs 13 residues. Trimming left V 5 bases short and J 3 bases short, with 11 bases between. The CDR3 nucleotides are TGTGCCAGCAGTTCCGCGGAAGACTATGGCTACACCTTC. It translates to CASSSAEDYGYTF.

The genes are TRBV19 and TRBJ2-5, with 7 nucleotides matching TRBD2. The CDR3 has 15 amino acids. CDR1 is LNHDA and CDR2 is SQIVND in the germline V gene (reference sequence). Unmatched junction bases numbered 5, after V lost 3 bases and J lost 1 base. The CDR3 here is CASSMGRGAQETQYF. The CDR3 DNA reads as TGTGCCAGTAGTATGGGGAGGGGAGCCCAAGAGACCCAGTACTTC.

The chain uses TRBV19 and TRBJ1-1; a possible D gene is TRBD1 (6 bases). CDR3 length: 15 amino acids. V shed 7 bases and J shed 0 bases, with 15 bases lying between them. Germline assignment: CDR1 LNHDA and CDR2 SQIVND (reference sequence). The CDR3 nucleotides are TGTGCCAGTACACGTCAGGACAGCTTGAACACTGAAGCTTTCTTT. Translation gives CASTRQDSLNTEAFF.

This clone was seen a single time. Written as DNA, the CDR3 is TGCGCCAGCAGCCAAGGTGGCGGGAGCTCCTACAATGAGCAGTTCTTC. This translates into CASSQGGGSSYNEQFF. The rearrangement joins TRBV4-1 to TRBJ2-1, with 7 bases that match TRBD2. The CDR3 has 16 amino acids. V trimming: 1 base; J trimming: 0 bases; junction bases outside the gene matches: 3. The germline CDR1 and CDR2 sequences are MGHRA and YSYEKL.

Only a few counts were recorded for this clone. The chain links TRBV28 to TRBJ2-1; 7 bases map to TRBD2. Germline CDR1 and CDR2: MDHEN and SYDVKM. The trim removed 5 bases at V and 8 bases at J, leaving 15 bases unmatched. There are 16 residues in the CDR3. CDR3 sequence: CASSTPFGGGPHEQFF. The CDR3 DNA sequence: TGTGCCAGCAGTACCCCTTTCGGGGGAGGGCCGCATGAGCAGTTCTTC.